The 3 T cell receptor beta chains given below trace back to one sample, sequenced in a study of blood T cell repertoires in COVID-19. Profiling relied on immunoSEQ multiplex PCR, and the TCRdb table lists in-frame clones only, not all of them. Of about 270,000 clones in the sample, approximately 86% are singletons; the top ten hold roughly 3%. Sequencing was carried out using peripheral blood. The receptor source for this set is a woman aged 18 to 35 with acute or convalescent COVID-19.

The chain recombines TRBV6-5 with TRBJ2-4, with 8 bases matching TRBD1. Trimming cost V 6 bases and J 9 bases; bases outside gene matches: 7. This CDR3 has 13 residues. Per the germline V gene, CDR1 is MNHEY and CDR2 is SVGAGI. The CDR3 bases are TGTGCCAGCAGAGACACGGACAGGGCCATTCAGTACTTC. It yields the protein CASRDTDRAIQYF.

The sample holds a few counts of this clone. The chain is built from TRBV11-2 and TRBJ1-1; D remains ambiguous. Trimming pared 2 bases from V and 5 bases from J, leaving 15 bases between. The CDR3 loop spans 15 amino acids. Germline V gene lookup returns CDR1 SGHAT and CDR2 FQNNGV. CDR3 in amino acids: CASSLFRPGTTEAFF. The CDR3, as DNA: TGTGCCAGCAGCTTATTTAGGCCGGGTACGACTGAAGCTTTCTTT. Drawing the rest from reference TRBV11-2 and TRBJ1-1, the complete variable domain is EAGVAQSPRYKIIEKRQSVAFWCNPISGHATLYWYQQILGQGPKLLIQFQNNGVVDDSQLPKDRFSAERLKGVDSTLKIQPAKLEDSAVYLCASSLFRPGTTEAFFGQGTRLTVV.

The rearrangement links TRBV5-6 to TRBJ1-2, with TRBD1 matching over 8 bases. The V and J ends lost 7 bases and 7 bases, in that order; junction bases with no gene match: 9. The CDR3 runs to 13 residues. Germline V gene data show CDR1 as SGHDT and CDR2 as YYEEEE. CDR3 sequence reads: CASAPGTGRGYTF. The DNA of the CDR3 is TGTGCCAGCGCACCCGGGACAGGACGTGGCTACACCTTC.